This TCR beta chain was captured in a study of post-analysis software for immune sequencing data. The overall study: In terms of disease course, relapsing-remitting, secondary progressive and progressive-relapsing multiple sclerosis were included. Study results and caveats: Samples from one preparation batch, clustered by F measure, grouped strongly together. Patients used about 5 TRBV segments, including TRBV5-6, TRBV5-1 and TRBV20-1, more often than controls.

Trimming removed 5 bases from V and 7 bases from J, with 26 bases in between. The CDR3 has 17 residues. The germline V gene has CDR1 SGHVS and CDR2 FQNEAQ. About this clonotype itself: As yet, its antigen is unknown.

The TCR beta cDNA libraries carried unique molecular identifiers. MiXCR, applied by TCRdb to the PCR reads, yields one record per CDR3 protein. The data hold hundreds of thousands of distinct CDR3 sequences, with more than 30% observed a single time. Sequences were obtained from blood. The rearrangement links TRBV7-8 to TRBJ1-2, with a tentative D call TRBD1 (5 bases). The receptor's source is a girl aged 2-10 years with multiple sclerosis. CDR3 in DNA: TGTGCCAGCAGCGGATGGGACGTCGAGATCCGCCAAACTGGCTACACCTTC. Translated: CASSGWDVEIRQTGYTF.